The next 31 T cell receptor beta chains were all read from a single sample in a study of CD8+ T cells in alopecia areata. Treatment meaning: oral pan-JAK inhibitor, 5-10 mg twice daily. Sequencing templates came from extracted RNA that was reverse transcribed into cDNA. The assay was immunoSEQ multiplex PCR, and TCRdb's table has in-frame clones only and misses some. The sample includes some 240,000 clones, about 57% of them seen just once. Specimen: CD4+ T cells sorted from blood, collected at week 4, from a patient treated with tofacitinib. These receptors came from a human donor with alopecia areata.

This clone was detected only a few times. The same CDR3 is also encoded by other DNA sequences in this sample. The chain couples TRBV2 to TRBJ1-2; D is undetermined. Germline CDR1 is SNHLY and CDR2 is FYNNEI. The CDR3 runs to 11 residues. V lost 3 bases and J 8 bases, leaving 7 bases between the germline ends. The CDR3 sequence: CASSETGGYTF. Written as DNA, the CDR3 is TGTGCCAGCAGTGAGACCGGGGGCTACACCTTC.

This rearrangement joins TRBV5-1 to TRBJ1-1; maybe TRBD1 (5 bases). Germline values: CDR1 SGHRS, CDR2 YFSETQ. The CDR3 totals 14 residues. Between the trimmed V and J ends, which lost 6 bases and 0 bases, there was a span of 12 bases. The CDR3 nucleotides are TGCGCCAGCACCTTTGACAGCGTGAACACTGAAGCTTTCTTT. Translated, it gives CASTFDSVNTEAFF. Complete variable domain (other parts from reference TRBV5-1 and TRBJ1-1): KAGVTQTPRYLIKTRGQQVTLSCSPISGHRSVSWYQQTPGQGLQFLFEYFSETQRNKGNFPGRFSGRQFSNSRSEMNVSTLELGDSALYLCASTFDSVNTEAFFGQGTRLTVV.

The CDR3 is CASSPWTGTNTEAFF. CDR3 sequence (DNA): TGTGCCAGCAGCCCCTGGACAGGGACGAACACTGAAGCTTTCTTT. The chain joins TRBV5-6 to TRBJ1-1; 8 nucleotides agree with TRBD1. In germline, CDR1 is SGHDT, CDR2 YYEEEE. V shed 4 bases, J shed 1 base, and the junction held 6 bases outside the gene matches. The CDR3 loop spans 15 amino acids.

The CDR3 nucleotides are TGTGCCTGGACACCCTACCCCTCCTCCGGGACAGTCACCTTC. This codes for CAWTPYPSSGTVTF. This chain joins TRBV30 and TRBJ1-2; 7 bases agree with TRBD1. V dropped 4 bases and J dropped 13; count of bases not matched to a gene: 18. The CDR3 totals 14 residues. The germline V gene encodes CDR1 GTSNPN and CDR2 SVGIG (reference sequence).

V gene TRBV12-5 combines with J gene TRBJ1-2; 8 bases are a match to TRBD1. The trim removed 7 bases at V and 4 bases at J, leaving 5 bases unmatched. This CDR3 is built from 13 residues. Germline V gene lookup returns CDR1 LGHNT and CDR2 FRNRAP. The CDR3 DNA reads TGTGCTAGTGCCTCAGGGGGCTCCTATGGCTACACCTTC. Encoded protein: CASASGGSYGYTF. The variable domain in full, completed from reference TRBV12-5 and TRBJ1-2, reads DARVTQTPRHKVTEMGQEVTMRCQPILGHNTVFWYRQTMMQGLELLAYFRNRAPLDDSGMPKDRFSAEMPDATLATLKIQPSEPRDSAVYFCASASGGSYGYTFGSGTRLTVV.

For the CDR3, the DNA is TGTGCTAGTGGTTTGGGACAGGCCTCCTACGAGCAGTACTTC. Protein: CASGLGQASYEQYF. The chain couples TRBV12-5 to TRBJ2-7; a weak D match, TRBD1 (6 bases). The CDR3 contains 14 residues. The V gene's germline CDR1 is LGHNT and CDR2 FRNRAP. Trimming removed 1 base at V and 0 bases at J, with 7 bases between.

This clone was counted a few times. V usage is TRBV29-1 and J usage is TRBJ2-3; D is possibly TRBD1 or TRBD2 (6 bases each). The CDR3 loop spans 15 amino acids. In germline, CDR1 is SQVTM, CDR2 ANQGSEA. V was pared by 4 bases and J by 0 bases, with 14 bases between. This chain's CDR3 is CSVGTTGTSTDTQYF. CDR3 DNA sequence: TGCAGCGTTGGGACCACAGGGACTAGCACAGATACGCAGTATTTT.

This rearrangement joins TRBV29-1 to TRBJ2-5, with D unclear. Germline-derived CDR1 and CDR2 are SQVTM and ANQGSEA. The CDR3 is 12 amino acids. Trimming took 6 bases from V and 7 from J, leaving 15 bases between them. The CDR3 spells CSVWLQRGTQYF. Written as DNA, the CDR3 is TGCAGCGTCTGGCTCCAGCGTGGGACCCAGTACTTC.

The V gene is TRBV2, the J gene TRBJ2-7, with D uncertain. CDR1 is SNHLY, CDR2 FYNNEI, per germline. The CDR3 spans 11 residues. The V end lost 7 bases, the J end lost 6 bases, and 10 bases lay between the germline ends. The CDR3 spells CASNIGFEQYF. The CDR3 region has the DNA TGTGCCAGCAATATCGGGTTCGAGCAGTACTTC.

The chain recombines TRBV6-5 with TRBJ1-5, with D hard to call. The CDR3 has 13 residues. Per the germline V gene, CDR1 is MNHEY and CDR2 is SVGAGI. V lost 5 bases and J lost 2, with 7 bases in between. The CDR3 protein is CASSARGNQPQHF. CDR3 nucleotides: TGTGCCAGCAGTGCCAGAGGCAATCAGCCCCAGCATTTT.

The chain recombines TRBV25-1 with TRBJ2-1; 8 bases are a match to TRBD1. Trimming took 5 bases from V and 7 from J; bases not matched to a gene: 13. In germline, CDR1 is MGHDK, CDR2 SYGVNS. This CDR3 spans 16 amino acids. CDR3: CASSPVRTGFVNEQFF. CDR3 coding DNA: TGTGCCAGCAGTCCCGTGAGGACAGGGTTCGTAAATGAGCAGTTCTTC.

This sequence joins TRBV5-1 and TRBJ1-6, with D perhaps matching TRBD1 (6 bases). Germline-derived CDR1 and CDR2 are SGHRS and YFSETQ. Trimming cost V 5 bases and J 8 bases, with 23 bases left between them. This CDR3 spans 17 amino acids. This CDR3 reads CASRRVVGQGIDSPLHF. CDR3 nucleotide sequence: TGCGCCAGCAGACGCGTCGTCGGCCAGGGGATAGATTCACCCCTCCACTTT.

In the case of this clone: Other DNA sequences in this sample translate to the same CDR3. The chain links TRBV5-1 to TRBJ1-6; D remains unclear. This CDR3 is built from 13 residues. Germline-derived CDR1 and CDR2 are SGHRS and YFSETQ. V was clipped by 0 bases and J by 10 bases, with 8 bases between them. The CDR3: CASSLEGGSPLHF. In DNA form, the CDR3 reads TGCGCCAGCAGCTTGGAAGGTGGATCACCCCTCCACTTT.

This clone was observed a few times. This chain uses TRBV28 with TRBJ1-2, with D perhaps TRBD1 (5 bases). V gave up 3 bases and J gave up 9 bases, with 14 bases separating them. Per germline, CDR1 MDHEN and CDR2 SYDVKM. The CDR3 extends over 13 amino acids. CDR3 sequence: CASSFPGRYRYTF. CDR3 nucleotide sequence: TGTGCCAGCAGTTTTCCGGGACGTTATCGCTACACCTTC.

This clone was counted a few times. The rearrangement links TRBV4-3 to TRBJ2-7; 8 positions agree with TRBD2. Germline V CDR1 and CDR2: LGHNA, YSLEER. J was trimmed by 3 bases and V by 4 bases; bases with no gene match: 17. This CDR3 is 18 amino acids long. CDR3 DNA: TGCGCCAGCAGCCTAAAAGTCGCCGGGGGGGCAGATATCTACGAGCAGTACTTC. Protein sequence: CASSLKVAGGADIYEQYF.

The chain is built from TRBV5-1 and TRBJ2-1; maybe TRBD2 (6 bases). V was pared by 4 bases and J by 4 bases, with 12 bases between. Germline V gene lookup returns CDR1 SGHRS and CDR2 YFSETQ. The CDR3 contains 14 residues. CDR3 coding DNA: TGCGCCAGCAGCATTCCGGGACTTTACAATGAGCAGTTCTTC. It codes for CASSIPGLYNEQFF.

The CDR3, as DNA: TGTGCCAGCAGTCTCGGGATCGAGCAGTACTTC. Residues: CASSLGIEQYF. The chain joins TRBV25-1 to TRBJ2-7; D might be TRBD2 (5 bases). The CDR3 consists of 11 residues. The germline gives CDR1 MGHDK, CDR2 SYGVNS. V gave up 5 bases and J gave up 6 bases, with 8 bases separating them.

This clone was detected only a few times. V and J are TRBV29-1 and TRBJ1-2, with D possibly TRBD1 on 5 matching bases. CDR1 and CDR2 (germline): SQVTM, ANQGSEA. V was pared by 3 bases and J by 1 base, with 12 bases between. The CDR3 consists of 14 residues. The CDR3, as DNA: TGCAGCGTTGACGAAGGGGCGTTTAACTATGGCTACACCTTC. Residues: CSVDEGAFNYGYTF.

In the case of this clone: Other DNA sequences in this sample translate to the same CDR3. The chain employs TRBV29-1 and TRBJ1-1; D call uncertain. CDR1 is SQVTM, CDR2 ANQGSEA, per germline. Trimming left V 4 bases short and J 5 bases short, with 5 bases between. CDR3 length: 10 residues. The CDR3 spells CSVVATEAFF. For the CDR3, the DNA is TGCAGCGTTGTAGCAACTGAAGCTTTCTTT. The variable domain in full, with the rest retrieved from reference TRBV29-1 and TRBJ1-1, is SAVISQKPSRDICQRGTSLTIQCQVDSQVTMMFWYRQQPGQSLTLIATANQGSEATYESGFVIDKFPISRPNLTFSTLTVSNMSPEDSSIYLCSVVATEAFFGQGTRLTVV.

The rearrangement uses TRBV7-6 and TRBJ2-3; 9 nucleotides line up with TRBD2. Trimming cost V 5 bases and J 3 bases; bases outside gene matches: 3. This CDR3 is 14 amino acids long. CDR1 is SGHVS and CDR2 is FNYEAQ in the germline V gene. The CDR3, as DNA: TGTGCCAGCAGCCTTAGCGGGGGTACAGATACGCAGTATTTT. Protein: CASSLSGGTDTQYF.

V and J are TRBV9 and TRBJ1-2, with 7 bases aligning to TRBD1. The V gene's germline CDR1 is SGDLS and CDR2 YYNGEE. V was pared by 3 bases and J by 8 bases, with 10 bases of the junction left unmatched. CDR3 length: 14 residues. Here the CDR3 reads CASSDLTGSRGYTF. Here the CDR3 DNA reads TGTGCCAGCAGCGATTTGACAGGGTCGAGGGGCTACACCTTC.

This clone turned up a few times. This chain joins TRBV5-1 and TRBJ2-1, with D perhaps matching TRBD1 (5 bases). Germline V gene data show CDR1 as SGHRS and CDR2 as YFSETQ. The length of the CDR3 is 15 residues. V lost 5 bases, J lost 1 base, and 13 bases lay in between. CDR3 DNA sequence: TGCGCCAGCAGTCAAAGCCGACAGTCCTACAATGAGCAGTTCTTC. Its protein is CASSQSRQSYNEQFF.

This clone was seen repeatedly, ten times or more. The CDR3 bases are TGTGCCAGCAGCTTGGACAGGGAAACCTACAATGAGCAGTTCTTC. Encoded protein: CASSLDRETYNEQFF. This chain uses TRBV5-6 with TRBJ2-1; TRBD1 might be the D (6 bases). This CDR3 has 15 residues. Trimming shortened V by 0 bases and J by 2 bases, and 9 bases separated the two germline ends. The germline CDR1 and CDR2 sequences are SGHDT and YYEEEE.

The CDR3 nucleotides read TGTGCCAGCAGCCCAGGGTGGGGCTATGGCTACACCTTC. Its protein is CASSPGWGYGYTF. This chain joins TRBV7-2 and TRBJ1-2; tentative D call: TRBD1 (5 bases). CDR3 size: 13 residues. Germline V gene sequence: CDR1 SGHTA, CDR2 FQGNSA. V lost 5 bases, J lost 4 bases, and 11 bases lay in between. Supplemented by reference TRBV7-2 and TRBJ1-2, the full variable domain reads GAGVSQSPSNKVTEKGKDVELRCDPISGHTALYWYRQSLGQGLEFLIYFQGNSAPDKSGLPSDRFSAERTGGSVSTLTIQRTQQEDSAVYLCASSPGWGYGYTFGSGTRLTVV.

V is TRBV1 and J is TRBJ2-3; TRBD2 is taken as the D call from the table, unchecked against the DNA. TRBV1 is marked as a pseudogene. There are 17 residues in the CDR3. CDR3 sequence reads: CTSSQRTTSKSTDTQYF. Written as DNA, the CDR3 is TGCACCAGCAGCCAACGAACGACTAGCAAAAGCACAGATACGCAGTATTTT.

This clone was seen a handful of times. This chain uses TRBV7-8 with TRBJ2-3; 8 nucleotides match TRBD1. Looked up from germline, CDR1 is SGHVS and CDR2 is FQNEAQ. This CDR3 is built from 15 residues. V shed 0 bases, J shed 4 bases, and the junction held 3 bases outside the gene matches. CDR3: CASSLARTGSDTQYF. The CDR3 nucleotides are TGTGCCAGCAGCTTAGCCAGGACAGGGTCAGATACGCAGTATTTT.

The rearrangement joins TRBV29-1 to TRBJ1-2; D ambiguous. Per the germline V gene, CDR1 is SQVTM and CDR2 is ANQGSEA. The germline V and J ends were trimmed by 1 base and 3 bases, with 15 bases remaining between them. CDR3 length equals 15 residues. DNA for the CDR3: TGCAGCGTTGAAGTCGACGGCCACATGGACTATGGCTACACCTTC. This translates into CSVEVDGHMDYGYTF.

This clone ranks as medium-sized. The J gene is TRBJ2-2, the V gene TRBV5-6, with D uncertain. Germline CDR1 is SGHDT and CDR2 is YYEEEE. The CDR3 has 11 amino acids. V lost 4 bases and J 14 bases, leaving 12 bases between the germline ends. The CDR3 here is CASSLNNQLFF. The DNA for the CDR3 is TGTGCCAGCAGCCTTAATAATCAACTGTTTTTT.

This chain connects TRBV19 to TRBJ2-7; D is ambiguous. V dropped 3 bases and J dropped 0 bases, with 6 bases sitting between them. The CDR3 has 13 residues. Germline lookup yields CDR1 LNHDA and CDR2 SQIVND (reference sequence). The CDR3 sequence is CASSIGSSYEQYF. The CDR3 coding sequence is TGTGCCAGTAGTATTGGCAGCTCCTACGAGCAGTACTTC.

The rearrangement uses TRBV12-5 and TRBJ1-3; 7 nucleotides match TRBD1. The CDR3 runs 15 residues. With 1 base clipped from V and 2 bases from J, the junction kept 2 bases outside the gene matches. Looked up from germline, CDR1 is LGHNT and CDR2 is FRNRAP. The CDR3 DNA follows: TGTGCTAGTGGTTTGGACAGGGGTGCTGGAAACACCATATATTTT. This codes for CASGLDRGAGNTIYF. Together with reference TRBV12-5 and TRBJ1-3, the CDR3 gives the full variable domain: DARVTQTPRHKVTEMGQEVTMRCQPILGHNTVFWYRQTMMQGLELLAYFRNRAPLDDSGMPKDRFSAEMPDATLATLKIQPSEPRDSAVYFCASGLDRGAGNTIYFGEGSWLTVV.

This clone was counted at least ten times. J is TRBJ1-2 and V is TRBV4-3; TRBD1 aligns across 8 bases. The CDR3 is 16 residues long. With V trimmed by 0 bases and J by 8 bases, 11 bases remained unmatched. Germline CDR1 reads LGHNA; CDR2 reads YSLEER. DNA of the CDR3: TGCGCCAGCAGCCAAGATCCTACTCGGACAGGGAGAGGCTACACCTTC. It translates to CASSQDPTRTGRGYTF.